This T cell receptor beta chain was observed in a study of cytomegalovirus exposure and HLA in healthy donors. Germline CDR1 and CDR2: MNHNS and SASEGT. The CDR3 covers 15 residues. V was clipped by 1 base and J by 0 bases, with 7 bases between them. PCR amplification relied on 60 Vbeta primers (plus 13 Jbeta primers). Sequencing used immunoSEQ multiplex PCR; TCRdb keeps in-frame clones, though not all of them. The table shows around 64,000 clones, with more than 80% occurring only once. Whole-study findings and limits: For most TCR beta V segments, an earlier analysis put the productive rate at about 90% or about 30% of the time. The later analysis indicated that the majority of CMV-associated TCR beta chains appeared HLA-restricted.

Details on this clone: Antigen unknown.

The receptor comes from a woman in her twenties or thirties in good health and CMV-seronegative. This chain links TRBV6-1 with TRBJ1-3; D unclear. Sequencing input: PBMCs. The CDR3 bases are TGTGCCAGCAGTGAAGACAGTTCCTCTGGAAACACCATATATTTT. Amino acid sequence: CASSEDSSSGNTIYF.